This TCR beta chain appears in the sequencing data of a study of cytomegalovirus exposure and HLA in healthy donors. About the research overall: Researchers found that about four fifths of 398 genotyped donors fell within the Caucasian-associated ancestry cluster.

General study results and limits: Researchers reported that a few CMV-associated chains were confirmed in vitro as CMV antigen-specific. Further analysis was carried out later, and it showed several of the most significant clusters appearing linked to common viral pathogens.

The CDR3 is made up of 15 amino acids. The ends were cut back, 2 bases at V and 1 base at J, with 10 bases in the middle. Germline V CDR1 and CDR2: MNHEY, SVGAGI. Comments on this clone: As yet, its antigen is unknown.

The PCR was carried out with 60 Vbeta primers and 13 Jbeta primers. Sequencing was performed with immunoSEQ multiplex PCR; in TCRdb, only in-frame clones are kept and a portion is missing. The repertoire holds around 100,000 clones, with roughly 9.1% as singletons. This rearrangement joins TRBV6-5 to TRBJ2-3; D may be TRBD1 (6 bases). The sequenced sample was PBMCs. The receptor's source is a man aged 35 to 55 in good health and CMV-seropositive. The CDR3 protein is CASSYGTPRTDTQYF. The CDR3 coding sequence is TGTGCCAGCAGTTACGGGACACCCCGCACAGATACGCAGTATTTT.